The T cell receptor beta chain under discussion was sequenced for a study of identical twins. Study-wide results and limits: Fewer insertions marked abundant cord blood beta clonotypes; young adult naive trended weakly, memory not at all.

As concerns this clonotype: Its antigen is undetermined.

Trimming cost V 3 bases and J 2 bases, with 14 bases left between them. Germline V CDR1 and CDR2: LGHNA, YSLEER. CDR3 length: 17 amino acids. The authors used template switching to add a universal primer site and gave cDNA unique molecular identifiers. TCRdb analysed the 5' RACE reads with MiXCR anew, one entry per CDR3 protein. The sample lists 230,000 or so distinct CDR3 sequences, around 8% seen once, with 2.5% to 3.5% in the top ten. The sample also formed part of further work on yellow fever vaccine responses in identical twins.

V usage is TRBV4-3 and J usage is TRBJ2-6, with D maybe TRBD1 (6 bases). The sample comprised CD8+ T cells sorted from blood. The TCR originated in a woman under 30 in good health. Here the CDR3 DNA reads TGCGCCAGCAGCCAGATGGACAGTGGTGCTGGGGCCAACGTCCTGACTTTC. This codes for CASSQMDSGAGANVLTF.